This is a list of T cell receptor beta chains from one sample in a study of cytomegalovirus exposure and HLA in healthy donors. Produced via immunoSEQ multiplex PCR; TCRdb's table is partial and in-frame only. The data hold about 140,000 clones, with approximately 76% observed a single time. Sequencing was performed on PBMCs. Receptors originate from a man aged 35 to 55 in good health and CMV-seronegative. CDR3s include the opening cysteine and the closing phenylalanine or tryptophan. The order of the fields is D gene, V gene, J gene, clone size, CDR3 protein, CDR3 DNA. D genes are given only for firm matches. Clone size appears in some rows only: once, few, many, or a class for an expanded clone.

d_gene: TRBD2
v_gene: TRBV4-1
j_gene: TRBJ2-1
abundance: NA
CDR3aa: CASSQDSGAGVPYNEQFF
CDR3nt: TGCGCCAGCAGCCAAGATTCGGGAGCGGGGGTACCCTACAATGAGCAGTTCTTC

d_gene: NA
v_gene: TRBV7-9
j_gene: TRBJ2-7
abundance: NA
CDR3aa: CASSLRENYEQYF
CDR3nt: TGTGCCAGCAGCTTACGAGAAAACTACGAGCAGTACTTC

d_gene: NA
v_gene: TRBV2
j_gene: TRBJ1-2
abundance: NA
CDR3aa: CASSVGTTGRVYGYTF
CDR3nt: TGTGCCAGCAGTGTGGGAACTACAGGGCGGGTCTATGGCTACACCTTC

d_gene: NA
v_gene: TRBV28
j_gene: TRBJ2-7
abundance: NA
CDR3aa: CASSPTGTIYEQYF
CDR3nt: TGTGCCAGCAGTCCGACCGGGACAATCTACGAGCAGTACTTC

d_gene: NA
v_gene: TRBV7-3
j_gene: TRBJ1-1
abundance: few
CDR3aa: CASSLLGAEAFF
CDR3nt: TGTGCCAGCAGCTTACTCGGTGCCGAAGCTTTCTTT

d_gene: TRBD1
v_gene: TRBV28
j_gene: TRBJ2-7
abundance: few
CDR3aa: CATKRKGAYEQYF
CDR3nt: TGTGCCACCAAGAGAAAGGGGGCGTATGAGCAGTACTTC

d_gene: TRBD1
v_gene: TRBV4-3
j_gene: TRBJ2-7
abundance: NA
CDR3aa: CASSPTGTGGFEQYF
CDR3nt: TGCGCCAGCAGCCCCACCGGGACAGGGGGGTTCGAGCAGTACTTC

d_gene: NA
v_gene: TRBV27
j_gene: TRBJ2-1
abundance: NA
CDR3aa: CASSLLPRGGYADNEQFF
CDR3nt: TGTGCCAGCAGTTTACTCCCCCGTGGGGGGTACGCGGACAATGAGCAGTTCTTC

d_gene: TRBD1
v_gene: TRBV5-5
j_gene: TRBJ1-1
abundance: NA
CDR3aa: CASSLGQGAGDSTEAFF
CDR3nt: TGTGCCAGCAGCTTGGGGCAGGGGGCGGGGGATAGCACTGAAGCTTTCTTT

d_gene: NA
v_gene: TRBV19
j_gene: TRBJ1-4
abundance: NA
CDR3aa: CASSISGGTSLEKLFF
CDR3nt: TGTGCCAGTAGTATATCCGGTGGGACAAGTCTTGAAAAACTGTTTTTT

d_gene: NA
v_gene: TRBV6-6
j_gene: TRBJ2-6
abundance: NA
CDR3aa: CASSYPGSGANVLTF
CDR3nt: TGTGCCAGCAGTTACCCGGGGTCCGGGGCCAACGTCCTGACTTTC

d_gene: TRBD1
v_gene: TRBV5-6
j_gene: TRBJ1-5
abundance: NA
CDR3aa: CASSMFGQGTQPQHF
CDR3nt: TGTGCCAGCAGCATGTTCGGACAGGGCACACAGCCCCAGCATTTT

d_gene: TRBD2
v_gene: TRBV27
j_gene: TRBJ2-5
abundance: NA
CDR3aa: CASSSLAGGPAVETQYF
CDR3nt: TGTGCCAGCAGTTCCCTAGCGGGAGGGCCTGCGGTCGAGACCCAGTACTTC

d_gene: NA
v_gene: TRBV7-6
j_gene: TRBJ2-6
abundance: NA
CDR3aa: CASSQEVGANVLTF
CDR3nt: TGTGCCAGCAGCCAGGAGGTCGGGGCCAACGTCCTGACTTTC

d_gene: TRBD2
v_gene: TRBV28
j_gene: TRBJ2-3
abundance: NA
CDR3aa: CASRQPGLGRTSTDTQYF
CDR3nt: TGTGCCAGCAGACAACCGGGACTAGGACGTACTAGCACAGATACGCAGTATTTT

d_gene: TRBD2
v_gene: TRBV28
j_gene: TRBJ2-3
abundance: NA
CDR3aa: CASRDLAGAGTDTQYF
CDR3nt: TGTGCCAGCAGGGATCTAGCGGGGGCGGGGACAGATACGCAGTATTTT

d_gene: NA
v_gene: TRBV4-3
j_gene: TRBJ2-7
abundance: NA
CDR3aa: CASSQDSRQSYEQYF
CDR3nt: TGCGCCAGCAGCCAAGATTCCAGACAGAGCTACGAGCAGTACTTC

d_gene: TRBD2
v_gene: TRBV28
j_gene: TRBJ2-7
abundance: once
CDR3aa: CASTSEGVIAGGQRPEQYF
CDR3nt: TGTGCCAGCACCTCCGAGGGGGTGATAGCGGGGGGCCAAAGGCCTGAGCAGTACTTC

d_gene: TRBD1
v_gene: TRBV5-1
j_gene: TRBJ1-2
abundance: NA
CDR3aa: CASSEAGGSYGYTF
CDR3nt: TGCGCCAGCAGCGAAGCAGGGGGTAGCTATGGCTACACCTTC

d_gene: TRBD2
v_gene: TRBV5-8
j_gene: TRBJ2-3
abundance: NA
CDR3aa: CASSFETSGGARNTQYF
CDR3nt: TGTGCCAGCAGCTTCGAGACTAGCGGGGGGGCTAGGAATACGCAGTATTTT

d_gene: TRBD2
v_gene: TRBV5-4
j_gene: TRBJ2-2
abundance: NA
CDR3aa: CASSFSSGSTGELFF
CDR3nt: TGTGCCAGCAGCTTCTCTAGCGGGAGTACCGGGGAGCTGTTTTTT

d_gene: NA
v_gene: TRBV4-1
j_gene: TRBJ2-7
abundance: NA
CDR3aa: CASSQAVPCPRDDSSYEQYF
CDR3nt: TGCGCCAGCAGCCAAGCGGTTCCCTGCCCCCGAGACGACAGCTCCTACGAGCAGTACTTC

d_gene: NA
v_gene: TRBV14
j_gene: TRBJ1-2
abundance: few
CDR3aa: CASSQDPGVNYGYTF
CDR3nt: TGTGCCAGCAGCCAAGATCCCGGGGTTAACTATGGCTACACCTTC

d_gene: NA
v_gene: TRBV18
j_gene: TRBJ1-2
abundance: NA
CDR3aa: CASSPSVGGGYTF
CDR3nt: TGTGCCAGCTCCCCCTCGGTCGGGGGGGGCTACACCTTC

d_gene: NA
v_gene: TRBV10-3
j_gene: TRBJ2-7
abundance: NA
CDR3aa: CAISEELTLSYEQYF
CDR3nt: TGTGCCATCAGTGAGGAACTAACCCTCTCCTACGAGCAGTACTTC

d_gene: TRBD2
v_gene: TRBV7-9
j_gene: TRBJ2-3
abundance: few
CDR3aa: CSSSVAGTSGFTDTQYF
CDR3nt: TGTTCCAGCAGCGTGGCTGGGACTAGCGGGTTCACAGATACGCAGTATTTT

d_gene: TRBD1
v_gene: TRBV19
j_gene: TRBJ1-4
abundance: NA
CDR3aa: CASSSFRGTPNEKLFF
CDR3nt: TGTGCCAGTAGTTCCTTCAGGGGGACACCGAATGAAAAACTGTTTTTT

d_gene: NA
v_gene: TRBV2
j_gene: TRBJ2-3
abundance: NA
CDR3aa: CASRAGTLTDTQYF
CDR3nt: TGTGCCAGCAGAGCCGGGACTCTCACAGATACGCAGTATTTT

d_gene: NA
v_gene: TRBV19
j_gene: TRBJ2-5
abundance: NA
CDR3aa: CASRHGSQETQYF
CDR3nt: TGTGCCAGTAGACACGGGAGCCAAGAGACCCAGTACTTC

d_gene: TRBD1
v_gene: TRBV4-1
j_gene: TRBJ1-6
abundance: NA
CDR3aa: CASSRTGDNSPLHF
CDR3nt: TGCGCCAGCAGCCGGACAGGGGACAATTCACCCCTCCACTTT

d_gene: TRBD2
v_gene: TRBV15
j_gene: TRBJ2-7
abundance: NA
CDR3aa: CATSSDRLALIESYEQYF
CDR3nt: TGTGCCACCAGCAGCGACCGACTAGCTCTTATAGAGTCCTACGAGCAGTACTTC

d_gene: NA
v_gene: TRBV27
j_gene: TRBJ1-2
abundance: few
CDR3aa: CASSRTGSSGSYGYTF
CDR3nt: TGTGCCAGCAGCCGGACCGGGAGCTCGGGGAGCTATGGCTACACCTTC

d_gene: TRBD1
v_gene: TRBV14
j_gene: TRBJ2-7
abundance: NA
CDR3aa: CASSQVTTGRGEQYF
CDR3nt: TGTGCCAGCAGCCAAGTTACGACAGGGCGCGGTGAGCAGTACTTC

d_gene: TRBD1
v_gene: TRBV10-3
j_gene: TRBJ2-3
abundance: NA
CDR3aa: CAIGTGTDTQYF
CDR3nt: TGTGCCATCGGGACAGGCACAGATACGCAGTATTTT

d_gene: NA
v_gene: TRBV19
j_gene: TRBJ2-7
abundance: few
CDR3aa: CASSVQGYEQYF
CDR3nt: TGTGCCAGTAGTGTTCAGGGATACGAGCAGTACTTC

d_gene: TRBD2
v_gene: TRBV25-1
j_gene: TRBJ2-7
abundance: NA
CDR3aa: CASSAGLAGEGWNEQYF
CDR3nt: TGTGCCAGCAGTGCAGGACTAGCGGGAGAAGGGTGGAACGAGCAGTACTTC

d_gene: NA
v_gene: TRBV6-1
j_gene: TRBJ1-1
abundance: few
CDR3aa: CASSEKEEYLNTEAFF
CDR3nt: TGTGCCAGCAGTGAAAAGGAGGAATATTTGAACACTGAAGCTTTCTTT

d_gene: NA
v_gene: TRBV9
j_gene: TRBJ2-1
abundance: NA
CDR3aa: CASSPLRAVSYNEQFF
CDR3nt: TGTGCCAGCAGCCCTCTCAGGGCGGTCTCCTACAATGAGCAGTTCTTC

d_gene: TRBD2
v_gene: TRBV19
j_gene: TRBJ2-1
abundance: NA
CDR3aa: CASSINAGGWTVNEQFF
CDR3nt: TGTGCCAGTAGTATAAATGCGGGGGGTTGGACTGTCAATGAGCAGTTCTTC

d_gene: TRBD1
v_gene: TRBV4-1
j_gene: TRBJ1-2
abundance: few
CDR3aa: CASSPPGQHLLNGYTF
CDR3nt: TGCGCCAGCAGCCCCCCGGGACAGCACCTTTTGAATGGCTACACCTTC

d_gene: NA
v_gene: TRBV4-1
j_gene: TRBJ1-1
abundance: few
CDR3aa: CASSHLTGNTEAFF
CDR3nt: TGCGCCAGCAGCCACCTGACGGGGAACACTGAAGCTTTCTTT

d_gene: TRBD2
v_gene: TRBV28
j_gene: TRBJ2-1
abundance: NA
CDR3aa: CASSLRLAGGRNEQFF
CDR3nt: TGTGCCAGCAGTTTAAGGCTAGCGGGAGGGCGAAATGAGCAGTTCTTC

d_gene: NA
v_gene: TRBV7-9
j_gene: TRBJ2-7
abundance: NA
CDR3aa: CASSTTAGLYGQYF
CDR3nt: TGTGCCAGCAGCACCACCGCGGGGCTGTACGGGCAGTACTTC

d_gene: TRBD1
v_gene: TRBV7-7
j_gene: TRBJ2-1
abundance: few
CDR3aa: CASSLIQGNHNEQFF
CDR3nt: TGTGCCAGCAGCTTAATACAGGGGAACCACAATGAGCAGTTCTTC

d_gene: NA
v_gene: TRBV10-3
j_gene: TRBJ1-2
abundance: NA
CDR3aa: CAINLDGNYGYTF
CDR3nt: TGTGCCATCAACTTAGACGGGAACTATGGCTACACCTTC

d_gene: NA
v_gene: TRBV7-2
j_gene: TRBJ2-5
abundance: NA
CDR3aa: CASSLAQGQETQYF
CDR3nt: TGTGCCAGCAGCTTAGCCCAGGGGCAAGAGACCCAGTACTTC

d_gene: NA
v_gene: TRBV2
j_gene: TRBJ1-4
abundance: NA
CDR3aa: CASHLRQVNEKLFF
CDR3nt: TGTGCCAGCCATTTGCGACAGGTTAATGAAAAACTGTTTTTT

d_gene: NA
v_gene: TRBV5-6
j_gene: TRBJ2-5
abundance: few
CDR3aa: CASSLGAGKETQYF
CDR3nt: TGTGCCAGCAGCTTAGGTGCAGGGAAAGAGACCCAGTACTTC